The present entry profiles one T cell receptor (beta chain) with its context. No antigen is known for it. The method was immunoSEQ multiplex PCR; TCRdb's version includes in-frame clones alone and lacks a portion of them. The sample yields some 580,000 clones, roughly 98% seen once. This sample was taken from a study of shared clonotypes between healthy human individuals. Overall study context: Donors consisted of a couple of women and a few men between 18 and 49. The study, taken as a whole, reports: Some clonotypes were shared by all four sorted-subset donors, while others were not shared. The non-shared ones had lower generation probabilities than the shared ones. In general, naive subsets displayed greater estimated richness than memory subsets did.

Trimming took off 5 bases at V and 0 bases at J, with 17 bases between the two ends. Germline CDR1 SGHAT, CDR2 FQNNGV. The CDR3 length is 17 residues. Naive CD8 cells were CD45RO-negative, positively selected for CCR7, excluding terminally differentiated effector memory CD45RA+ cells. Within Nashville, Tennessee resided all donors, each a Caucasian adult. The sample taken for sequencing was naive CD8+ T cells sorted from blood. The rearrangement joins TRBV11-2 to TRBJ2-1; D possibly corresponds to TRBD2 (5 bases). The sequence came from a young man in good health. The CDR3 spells CASSRYTEGPSYNEQFF. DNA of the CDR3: TGTGCCAGCAGCCGATACACTGAGGGCCCCTCCTACAATGAGCAGTTCTTC.